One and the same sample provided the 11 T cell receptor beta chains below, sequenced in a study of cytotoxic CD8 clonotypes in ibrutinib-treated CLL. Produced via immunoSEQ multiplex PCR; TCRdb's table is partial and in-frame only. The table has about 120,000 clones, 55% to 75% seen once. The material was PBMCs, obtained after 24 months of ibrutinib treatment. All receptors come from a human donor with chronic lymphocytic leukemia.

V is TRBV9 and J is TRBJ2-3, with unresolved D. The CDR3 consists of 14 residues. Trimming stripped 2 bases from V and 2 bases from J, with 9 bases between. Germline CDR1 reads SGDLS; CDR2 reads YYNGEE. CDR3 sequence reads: CASSVSQVTDTQYF. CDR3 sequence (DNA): TGTGCCAGCAGCGTGTCCCAGGTCACAGATACGCAGTATTTT. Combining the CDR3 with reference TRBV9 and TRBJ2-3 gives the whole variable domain DSGVTQTPKHLITATGQRVTLRCSPRSGDLSVYWYQQSLDQGLQFLIQYYNGEERAKGNILERFSAQQFPDLHSELNLSSLELGDSALYFCASSVSQVTDTQYFGPGTRLTVL.

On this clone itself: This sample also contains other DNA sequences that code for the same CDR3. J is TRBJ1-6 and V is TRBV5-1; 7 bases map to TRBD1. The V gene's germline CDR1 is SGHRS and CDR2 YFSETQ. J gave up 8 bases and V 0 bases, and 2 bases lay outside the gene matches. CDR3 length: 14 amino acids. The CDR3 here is CASSLGQGDSPLHF. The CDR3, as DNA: TGCGCCAGCAGCTTGGGGCAGGGGGATTCACCCCTCCACTTT.

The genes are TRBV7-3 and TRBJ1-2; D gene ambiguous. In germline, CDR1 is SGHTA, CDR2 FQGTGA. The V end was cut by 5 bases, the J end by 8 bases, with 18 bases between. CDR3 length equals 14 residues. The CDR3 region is CASSPPRARPGYTF. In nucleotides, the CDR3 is TGTGCCAGCAGCCCTCCGCGGGCGCGCCCGGGCTACACCTTC.

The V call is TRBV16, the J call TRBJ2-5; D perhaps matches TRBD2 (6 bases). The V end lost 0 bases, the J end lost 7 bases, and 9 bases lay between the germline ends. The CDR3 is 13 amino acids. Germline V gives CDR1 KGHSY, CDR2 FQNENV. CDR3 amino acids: CASSQSGEATQYF. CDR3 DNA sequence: TGTGCCAGCAGCCAATCGGGGGAGGCGACCCAGTACTTC.

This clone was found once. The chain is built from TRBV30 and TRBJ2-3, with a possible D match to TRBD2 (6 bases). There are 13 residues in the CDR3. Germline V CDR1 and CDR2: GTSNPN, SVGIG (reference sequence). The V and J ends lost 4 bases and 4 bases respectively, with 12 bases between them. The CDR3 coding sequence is TGTGCCTGGACCCGTCAGCGGGCAGATACGCAGTATTTT. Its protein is CAWTRQRADTQYF.

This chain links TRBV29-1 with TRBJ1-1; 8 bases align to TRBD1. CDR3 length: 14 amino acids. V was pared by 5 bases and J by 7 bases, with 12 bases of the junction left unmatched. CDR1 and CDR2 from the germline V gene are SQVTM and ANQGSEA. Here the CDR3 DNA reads TGCAGCGTTAAGCTTGGGACAGGTTATCTTGAAGCTTTCTTT. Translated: CSVKLGTGYLEAFF.

The CDR3 bases are TGTGCCAGCAGCGTAGAAGGTATAGGGAAGGAGACCCAGTACTTC. It encodes CASSVEGIGKETQYF. The genes are TRBV9 and TRBJ2-5; D unclear. V dropped 0 bases and J dropped 5 bases, with 14 bases sitting between them. There are 15 residues in the CDR3. CDR1 and CDR2 (germline): SGDLS, YYNGEE.

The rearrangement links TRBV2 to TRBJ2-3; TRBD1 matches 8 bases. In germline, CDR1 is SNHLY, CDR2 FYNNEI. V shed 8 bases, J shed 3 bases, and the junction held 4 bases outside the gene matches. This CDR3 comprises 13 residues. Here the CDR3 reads CASLGQETDTQYF. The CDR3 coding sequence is TGTGCCAGCCTGGGACAGGAGACAGATACGCAGTATTTT.

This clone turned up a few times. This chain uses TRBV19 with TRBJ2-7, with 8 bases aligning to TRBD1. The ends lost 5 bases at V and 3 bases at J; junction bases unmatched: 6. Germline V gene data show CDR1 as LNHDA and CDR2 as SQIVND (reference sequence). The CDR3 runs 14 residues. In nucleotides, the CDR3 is TGTGCCAGTAGTCCTTCAGGGGGCGGCTACGAGCAGTACTTC. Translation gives CASSPSGGGYEQYF.

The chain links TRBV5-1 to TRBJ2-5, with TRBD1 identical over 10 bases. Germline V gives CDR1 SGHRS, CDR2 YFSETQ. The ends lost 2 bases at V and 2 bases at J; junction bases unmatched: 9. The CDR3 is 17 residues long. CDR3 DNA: TGCGCCAGCAGCTTTGGGACAGGGGAAGGTCTACAAGAGACCCAGTACTTC. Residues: CASSFGTGEGLQETQYF. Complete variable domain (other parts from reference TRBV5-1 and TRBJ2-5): KAGVTQTPRYLIKTRGQQVTLSCSPISGHRSVSWYQQTPGQGLQFLFEYFSETQRNKGNFPGRFSGRQFSNSRSEMNVSTLELGDSALYLCASSFGTGEGLQETQYFGPGTRLLVL.

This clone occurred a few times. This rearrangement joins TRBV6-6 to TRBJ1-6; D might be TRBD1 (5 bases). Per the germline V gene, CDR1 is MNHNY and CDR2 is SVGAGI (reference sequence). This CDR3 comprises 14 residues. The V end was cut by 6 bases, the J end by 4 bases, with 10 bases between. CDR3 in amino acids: CASSDRLYNSPLHF. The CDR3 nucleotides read TGTGCCAGCAGCGACAGACTATATAATTCACCCCTCCACTTT.